This T cell receptor beta chain was observed in a study of blood T cell dynamics during melanoma immunotherapy. As for the study in general: Standard first-line treatment here was pembrolizumab or nivolumab plus ipilimumab in metastatic melanoma.

The V and J ends lost 5 bases and 7 bases, in that order; junction bases with no gene match: 9. This CDR3 spans 14 amino acids. Per germline, CDR1 MNHEY and CDR2 SVGAGI. Each bulk PBMC sample had approximately 340 ng DNA loaded. Measured with immunoSEQ multiplex PCR; TCRdb has only the in-frame clones, and not every one. Altogether under 20,000 clones are present, 70% to 90% being singletons, with the ten largest covering approximately 8%. As for time point: week 3, after first cycle of checkpoint inhibitor. Blood was drawn before treatment and at week 3 after checkpoint blockade. Prior systemic cancer therapy, immunosuppressant use and other active malignancies excluded patients.

The V and J genes are TRBV6-5 and TRBJ1-2, with 8 bases lining up with TRBD1. Sequencing was performed on blood, taken from a patient treated with checkpoint blockade. This clonotype was obtained from a human donor with melanoma. Here the CDR3 reads CASSALDRAGGYTF. In DNA, the CDR3 is TGTGCCAGCAGTGCCCTGGACAGGGCTGGTGGCTACACCTTC.